Below are 2 T cell receptor beta chains sequenced from a single sample in a study of T cell therapy after organ transplantation. Time point meaning: 20-29 weeks after completion of therapy. These receptors' targets are unknown. TCRdb's table, derived via immunoSEQ multiplex PCR, lists solely in-frame clones and lacks some. This sample yields about 15,000 clones, of which 65% to 90% are seen a single time; roughly 28% belongs to the top ten. Source: CD8+ T cells from blood, taken after autologous CMV-specific T cell therapy. These receptors were taken from a human patient who had received a solid organ transplant and had CMV disease. Part of the T cells may come from the graft donor.

The rearrangement links TRBV9 to TRBJ2-7, with TRBD1 matching over 9 bases. The CDR3 covers 14 residues. Trimming cost V 4 bases and J 0 bases; bases outside gene matches: 2. Germline CDR1 is SGDLS and CDR2 is YYNGEE. CDR3 in DNA: TGTGCCAGCAGCCAGGGACAGGGCTCCTACGAGCAGTACTTC. Encoded protein: CASSQGQGSYEQYF.

This chain uses TRBV4-1 with TRBJ1-1; D is uncertain. V lost 3 bases and J 1 base, leaving 3 bases between the germline ends. Looked up from germline, CDR1 is MGHRA and CDR2 is YSYEKL. The CDR3 runs 12 residues. The CDR3 sequence: CASSQTNTEAFF. The DNA of the CDR3 is TGCGCCAGCAGCCAGACGAACACTGAAGCTTTCTTT.